The 20 T cell receptor beta chains given below trace back to one sample, sequenced in a study of shared clonotypes between healthy human individuals. TCRdb's table, derived via immunoSEQ multiplex PCR, lists solely in-frame clones and lacks some. The table shows over a million clones, with around 97% occurring only once. The sample taken for sequencing was naive CD4+ T cells sorted from blood. The sample's subset: CD45RA+ positively selected. Every receptor here comes from a man aged 25 to 45 in good health.

This clone was picked up one time. The chain links TRBV10-3 to TRBJ1-2; the match to TRBD1 covers 8 bases. Per the germline V gene, CDR1 is ENHRY and CDR2 is SYGVKD. With 3 bases clipped from V and 4 bases from J, the junction kept 10 bases outside the gene matches. CDR3 length equals 16 residues. The CDR3 DNA follows: TGTGCCATCAGTGATTCGGGACAGGATGTTTCCTATGGCTACACCTTC. Its translation is CAISDSGQDVSYGYTF.

The gene calls are TRBV28 and TRBJ2-7, with a possible D match to TRBD2 (5 bases). Germline-derived CDR1 and CDR2 are MDHEN and SYDVKM. CDR3 length equals 17 residues. Trimming shortened V by 5 bases and J by 4 bases, and 24 bases separated the two germline ends. CDR3 sequence reads: CASSTVGLPLVHYEQYF. DNA of the CDR3: TGTGCCAGCAGTACCGTAGGACTCCCCCTGGTTCATTACGAGCAGTACTTC.

This clone came up once. This sequence joins TRBV6-5 and TRBJ1-2, with D hard to call. CDR3 length equals 14 residues. In germline, CDR1 is MNHEY, CDR2 SVGAGI. The V gene lost 6 bases and the J gene lost 4 bases, with 15 bases spanning the gap. The CDR3 region is CASREGGLVYGYTF. The CDR3 coding sequence is TGTGCCAGCAGGGAAGGTGGGCTGGTCTATGGCTACACCTTC.

V and J are TRBV7-9 and TRBJ1-1; the D gene is possibly TRBD1 (6 bases). CDR3 length: 15 amino acids. The germline V gene encodes CDR1 SEHNR and CDR2 FQNEAQ (reference sequence). V lost 5 bases to trimming and J lost 6 bases, with 19 bases between them. In DNA, the CDR3 is TGTGCCAGCAGCCCCTCGGCCAGGGGTTACCCTGAAGCTTTCTTT. Protein sequence: CASSPSARGYPEAFF.

The V and J genes are TRBV28 and TRBJ1-2; possibly TRBD1 for D (5 bases). Germline assignment: CDR1 MDHEN and CDR2 SYDVKM. Trimming shortened V by 2 bases and J by 5 bases, and 21 bases separated the two germline ends. This CDR3 spans 17 amino acids. The CDR3 here is CASSLGSGFLSLYGYTF. DNA for the CDR3: TGTGCCAGCAGTTTAGGGTCAGGGTTCTTAAGTTTGTATGGCTACACCTTC.

The rearrangement links TRBV5-4 to TRBJ2-7; possible D gene TRBD1, 6 bases. The V gene's germline CDR1 is SGHNT and CDR2 YYREEE (reference sequence). Trimming took off 4 bases at V and 2 bases at J, with 13 bases between the two ends. The CDR3 consists of 14 residues. CDR3 residues: CASSITGPTYEQYF. The CDR3 DNA reads as TGTGCCAGCAGCATAACAGGGCCGACCTACGAGCAGTACTTC.

CDR3 DNA: TGTGCCAGCAGTTACATGGGACCCATGAACACTGAAGCTTTCTTT. Translating it yields CASSYMGPMNTEAFF. The chain joins TRBV6-6 to TRBJ1-1; D perhaps matches TRBD1 (5 bases). V lost 2 bases to trimming and J lost 0 bases, with 10 bases between them. From germline, CDR1 is MNHNY and CDR2 SVGAGI (reference sequence). The CDR3 runs to 15 residues.

The genes are TRBV5-8 and TRBJ2-1, with a weak D call TRBD2 (5 bases). This CDR3 contains 15 residues. The V end lost 3 bases, the J end lost 0 bases, and 10 bases lay between the germline ends. Germline CDR1 is SGHTS and CDR2 is YDEGEE. The chain's CDR3 is CASSSRLPSYNEQFF. The CDR3 DNA reads TGTGCCAGCAGCTCCAGACTACCCTCCTACAATGAGCAGTTCTTC.

The chain is built from TRBV28 and TRBJ2-2; D not resolved. The CDR3 has 14 residues. V lost 4 bases and J lost 4, with 10 bases in between. Germline V gene sequence: CDR1 MDHEN, CDR2 SYDVKM. CDR3 nucleotide sequence: TGTGCCAGCAGTTCCCCATCGGGCACCGGGGAGCTGTTTTTT. Protein: CASSSPSGTGELFF.

The rearrangement links TRBV7-2 to TRBJ2-3; no definite D call. This CDR3 contains 14 residues. V lost 1 base and J 4 bases, leaving 9 bases between the germline ends. CDR1 and CDR2 (germline): SGHTA, FQGNSA. CDR3: CASSLGGLADTQYF. The DNA for the CDR3 is TGTGCCAGCAGCTTAGGGGGTTTGGCAGATACGCAGTATTTT.

V and J are TRBV28 and TRBJ2-6; 10 positions agree with TRBD2. The germline V gene has CDR1 MDHEN and CDR2 SYDVKM. There are 19 residues in the CDR3. V lost 7 bases, J lost 2 bases, and 14 bases stayed unmatched. The CDR3 spells CASKGVAGGPHAGANVLTF. The CDR3 bases are TGTGCCAGCAAAGGGGTAGCGGGAGGACCTCACGCTGGGGCCAACGTCCTGACTTTC.

The table lists this clone with a count of one. The chain combines TRBV14 with TRBJ2-3, with 12 positions matching TRBD2. The germline CDR1 and CDR2 sequences are SGHDN and FVKESK. J gave up 2 bases and V 3 bases, and 9 bases lay outside the gene matches. This CDR3 is 18 amino acids long. The CDR3 is CASSQTSGGPEDTDTQYF. In DNA form, the CDR3 reads TGTGCCAGCAGCCAGACTAGCGGGGGCCCAGAGGACACAGATACGCAGTATTTT. The variable domain in full, with the rest retrieved from reference TRBV14 and TRBJ2-3, is EAGVTQFPSHSVIEKGQTVTLRCDPISGHDNLYWYRRVMGKEIKFLLHFVKESKQDESGMPNNRFLAERTGGTYSTLKVQPAELEDSGVYFCASSQTSGGPEDTDTQYFGPGTRLTVL.

A single count supports this clone. At the DNA level, this CDR3 is encoded by other sequences in the same sample as well. The genes are TRBV5-4 and TRBJ2-3, with D perhaps matching TRBD1 (5 bases). Germline lookup yields CDR1 SGHNT and CDR2 YYREEE (reference sequence). This CDR3 comprises 13 residues. The V end lost 0 bases, the J end lost 3 bases, and 5 bases lay between the germline ends. As DNA, the CDR3 is TGTGCCAGCAGCTTGGGGACAACAGATACGCAGTATTTT. This codes for CASSLGTTDTQYF.

This clone appeared a single time. V usage is TRBV5-1 and J usage is TRBJ2-1, with D unresolved. The CDR3 sequence is 14 residues long. Trimming left V 2 bases short and J 1 base short, with 7 bases between. Germline V gene sequence: CDR1 SGHRS, CDR2 YFSETQ. CDR3 coding DNA: TGCGCCAGCAGCTTTGACACGTCCTACAATGAGCAGTTCTTC. Amino acids: CASSFDTSYNEQFF. Based on the CDR3 plus reference TRBV5-1 and TRBJ2-1, the full variable domain is KAGVTQTPRYLIKTRGQQVTLSCSPISGHRSVSWYQQTPGQGLQFLFEYFSETQRNKGNFPGRFSGRQFSNSRSEMNVSTLELGDSALYLCASSFDTSYNEQFFGPGTRLTVL.

J is TRBJ2-1 and V is TRBV4-3; weak D call: TRBD1 (6 bases). This CDR3 region has 17 residues. V was pared by 2 bases and J by 3 bases, with 17 bases between. Germline V CDR1 and CDR2: LGHNA, YSLEER. CDR3 region: CASSQTPGESRYNEQFF. The CDR3 nucleotides read TGCGCCAGCAGCCAAACGCCAGGGGAATCGCGCTACAATGAGCAGTTCTTC.

This clone was seen only once. The rearrangement links TRBV10-3 to TRBJ2-1; D is possibly TRBD1 or TRBD2 (5 bases each). Per the germline V gene, CDR1 is ENHRY and CDR2 is SYGVKD. V was shortened by 4 bases and J by 6 bases, with 16 bases between the two germline ends. This CDR3 has 15 residues. CDR3 in amino acids: CAISAGLGAPNEQFF. The CDR3 nucleotides read TGTGCCATCAGTGCCGGACTCGGGGCCCCCAATGAGCAGTTCTTC.

As concerns this clone: Other DNA variants within this sample encode the same CDR3. The chain combines TRBV9 with TRBJ2-3, with D possibly being TRBD2 (6 bases). The V end was cut by 0 bases, the J end by 2 bases, with 10 bases between. CDR1 SGDLS and CDR2 YYNGEE come from the germline V gene. The CDR3 is 15 amino acids. The CDR3 reads CASSVGAGPTDTQYF. The CDR3, as DNA: TGTGCCAGCAGCGTAGGGGCGGGGCCCACAGATACGCAGTATTTT.

The chain uses TRBV6-5 and TRBJ1-5, with D unclear. CDR3 length equals 13 residues. Trimming removed 4 bases from V and 1 base from J, with 5 bases in between. Germline V CDR1 and CDR2: MNHEY, SVGAGI. The chain's CDR3 is CASSSKSNQPQHF. The CDR3 DNA reads as TGTGCCAGCAGTTCTAAGAGCAATCAGCCCCAGCATTTT.

The chain is built from TRBV5-5 and TRBJ2-7; a weak D match, TRBD2 (5 bases). CDR1 and CDR2 (germline): SGHKS, YYEKEE (reference sequence). This CDR3 has 14 residues. The germline V and J ends were trimmed by 1 base and 5 bases, with 13 bases remaining between them. The DNA of the CDR3 is TGTGCCAGCAGCTTGACGGGAACCAAGAACGAGCAGTACTTC. This sequence encodes CASSLTGTKNEQYF.

Concerning this clone itself: Other DNA sequences of this sample code for an identical CDR3. This chain uses TRBV5-1 with TRBJ2-1; 13 bases agree with TRBD2. The CDR3 runs 15 residues. Per the germline V gene, CDR1 is SGHRS and CDR2 is YFSETQ. Germline trimming cut 4 bases from V and 4 bases from J; bases unmatched to any gene: 2. The CDR3 region is CASSAGLAGYNEQFF. CDR3 DNA sequence: TGCGCCAGCAGCGCGGGACTAGCGGGGTACAATGAGCAGTTCTTC.